A single sample is the source of the 28 T cell receptor beta chains below, sequenced in a study of T-cell memory formation after mild COVID-19. In TCRdb, the 5' RACE reads were re-called with MiXCR into one record per CDR3 protein. Among under 700,000 distinct CDR3 sequences listed, 20% were seen once. Sample: PBMCs or a T cell subset sorted from them (not recorded which). Receptor source: an adult woman who had mild COVID-19 (a few samples of this study predate the infection). Cell type and time point are not known.

This clonotype has only a few counts. The gene calls are TRBV20-1 and TRBJ1-2; 7 bases match TRBD1. J was trimmed by 4 bases and V by 5 bases; bases with no gene match: 13. This CDR3 contains 15 residues. Germline V gene sequence: CDR1 DFQATT, CDR2 SNEGSKA (reference sequence). CDR3 amino acids: CSAFHQGGYVYGYTF. The CDR3 bases are TGCAGTGCTTTTCATCAGGGGGGATACGTCTATGGCTACACCTTC.

V usage is TRBV11-2 and J usage is TRBJ2-3, with 12 bases aligning to TRBD2. V trimming: 4 bases; J trimming: 5 bases; junction bases outside the gene matches: 4. This CDR3 has 15 residues. Germline V gives CDR1 SGHAT, CDR2 FQNNGV. The CDR3 DNA reads TGTGCCAGCAGCTCTGGGGGACTAGCGGGAGATACGCAGTATTTT. It encodes CASSSGGLAGDTQYF.

The V gene is TRBV2, the J gene TRBJ2-7; 7 bases are a match to TRBD1. Trimming at V came to 0 bases and at J to 2 bases, leaving 4 bases not matched to a gene. This CDR3 is 15 amino acids long. Germline V gene sequence: CDR1 SNHLY, CDR2 FYNNEI. The CDR3 DNA reads TGTGCCAGCAGTGAAGCGATAGACAGGGCCTACGAGCAGTACTTC. Residues: CASSEAIDRAYEQYF. Variable domain in full (rest from reference TRBV2 and TRBJ2-7): EPEVTQTPSHQVTQMGQEVILRCVPISNHLYFYWYRQILGQKVEFLVSFYNNEISEKSEIFDDQFSVERPDGSNFTLKIRSTKLEDSAMYFCASSEAIDRAYEQYFGPGTRLTVT.

The J gene is TRBJ2-2, the V gene TRBV5-6; D gene uncertain. The germline V gene encodes CDR1 SGHDT and CDR2 YYEEEE. V was shortened by 4 bases and J by 3 bases, with 16 bases between the two germline ends. The CDR3 is 16 amino acids. Here the CDR3 DNA reads TGTGCCAGCAGCCCCGCCCGGAGTCTTTACACCGGGGAGCTGTTTTTT. As protein: CASSPARSLYTGELFF.

This sequence joins TRBV7-2 and TRBJ1-1; 7 bases map to TRBD1. Trimming at V came to 6 bases and at J to 6 bases, leaving 16 bases not matched to a gene. The CDR3 loop spans 16 amino acids. Germline V gene sequence: CDR1 SGHTA, CDR2 FQGNSA. CDR3: CASSPSIDRVSSEAFF. The CDR3 bases are TGTGCCAGCAGTCCATCGATTGACAGGGTTAGCTCTGAAGCTTTCTTT.

This clonotype occurred a few times. The rearrangement uses TRBV18 and TRBJ2-5; unclear D gene. The CDR3 sequence is 13 residues long. Germline V gene sequence: CDR1 KGHSH, CDR2 LQKENI. Trimming took 3 bases from V and 1 from J, leaving 6 bases between them. As DNA, the CDR3 is TGTGCCAGCTCACCGACATTCCAAGAGACCCAGTACTTC. It translates to CASSPTFQETQYF.

The table lists this clonotype with a count of one. The chain's CDR3 is CASSPTEVRSYNEQFF. The CDR3 DNA is TGCGCCAGCAGCCCAACGGAAGTTAGGTCCTACAATGAGCAGTTCTTC. The chain recombines TRBV5-1 with TRBJ2-1; the D is unclear. CDR1 and CDR2 (germline): SGHRS, YFSETQ. The CDR3 extends over 16 amino acids. Trimming left V 4 bases short and J 1 base short, with 15 bases between.

This clonotype was counted a single time. V gene TRBV7-3 combines with J gene TRBJ2-1; TRBD1 aligns across 7 bases. CDR1 and CDR2 (germline): SGHTA, FQGTGA. There are 13 residues in the CDR3. J lost 10 bases, V lost 5 bases, and 8 bases had no gene match. CDR3 coding DNA: TGTGCCAGCAGCCAACCGTCAGGGGGAGAGCAGTTCTTC. Translated, it gives CASSQPSGGEQFF.

This clonotype was seen ten or more times. The rearrangement links TRBV6-2 or TRBV6-3 to TRBJ2-7; TRBD1 matches 7 bases. J lost 0 bases, V lost 6 bases, and 2 bases had no gene match. The CDR3 covers 13 residues. Germline V gene lookup returns CDR1 MNHEY and CDR2 SVGEGT. The CDR3 nucleotides read TGTGCCAGCAGACAGGGGATCTCCTACGAGCAGTACTTC. Protein: CASRQGISYEQYF.

This clonotype was seen ten or more times. One junction end disagrees with the germline gene, perhaps due to a read error. The V and J genes are TRBV14 and TRBJ1-6; 10 bases are shared with TRBD1. This CDR3 spans 14 amino acids. The V gene's germline CDR1 is SGHDN and CDR2 FVKESK. CDR3 protein: CASSRDRGNSPLHF. CDR3 in DNA: TGCGCCAGCAGCCGGGACAGGGGAAATTCACCCCTCCACTTT.

Only a few counts were recorded for this clonotype. The V gene is TRBV6-1, the J gene TRBJ2-7, with 13 positions matching TRBD2. Losses at the gene ends were 5 bases for V and 3 bases for J; bases not matched to a gene: 10. There are 17 residues in the CDR3. Looked up from germline, CDR1 is MNHNS and CDR2 is SASEGT. CDR3 amino acids: CASSFRGLAGDFYEQYF. The CDR3 nucleotides read TGTGCCAGCAGTTTTCGAGGACTAGCGGGGGACTTCTACGAGCAGTACTTC.

This chain links TRBV4-2 with TRBJ2-1, with TRBD2 identical over 9 bases. V lost 0 bases, J lost 5 bases, and 8 bases stayed unmatched. Germline lookup yields CDR1 LGHNA and CDR2 YNFKEQ. The CDR3 runs 17 residues. CDR3 protein: CASSQDKGLAGHNEQFF. For the CDR3, the DNA is TGTGCCAGCAGCCAAGATAAGGGGCTAGCGGGACACAATGAGCAGTTCTTC.

CDR3 loop: CSASAHSNQPQHF. CDR3 nucleotides: TGCAGTGCTAGTGCTCATAGCAATCAGCCCCAGCATTTT. The chain recombines TRBV20-1 with TRBJ1-5; D is unclear. V lost 3 bases, J lost 0 bases, and 6 bases lay in between. CDR1 is DFQATT, CDR2 SNEGSKA, per germline (reference sequence). The CDR3 has 13 residues.

The rearrangement joins TRBV18 to TRBJ2-5; 7 nucleotides match TRBD1. CDR1 is KGHSH and CDR2 is LQKENI in the germline V gene. The CDR3 sequence is 14 residues long. The V and J ends lost 5 bases and 2 bases, in that order; junction bases with no gene match: 5. As DNA, the CDR3 is TGTGCCAGCTCATGGGACAGCGCACAAGAGACCCAGTACTTC. Its translation is CASSWDSAQETQYF.

The sample holds a few counts of this clonotype. The V call is TRBV12-3 or TRBV12-4, the J call TRBJ2-1; 12 bases align to TRBD2. J was trimmed by 9 bases and V by 4 bases; bases with no gene match: 7. CDR3 length: 15 amino acids. Written as DNA, the CDR3 is TGTGCCAGCAGTTCTAGCGGGGGGGCTTGGGGTGAGCAGTTCTTC. It is translated as CASSSSGGAWGEQFF.

The V call is TRBV15, the J call TRBJ1-1; no definite D call. This CDR3 contains 16 residues. Germline V gene data show CDR1 as LNHNV and CDR2 as YYDKDF (reference sequence). Trimming pared 0 bases from V and 4 bases from J, leaving 15 bases between. The CDR3 spells CATSRDREIMGTEAFF. CDR3 bases: TGTGCCACCAGCAGAGACCGAGAGATAATGGGCACTGAAGCTTTCTTT.

This clonotype was observed a few times. The V gene is TRBV5-6, the J gene TRBJ2-5; 9 bases match TRBD2. The CDR3 is 14 residues long. After removal of 4 bases from V and 7 bases from J, the junction contained 8 bases not matched to a gene. CDR1 and CDR2 from the germline V gene are SGHDT and YYEEEE. The CDR3 sequence is CASSLSGGTVTQYF. Written as DNA, the CDR3 is TGTGCCAGCAGCCTTAGCGGGGGAACCGTGACCCAGTACTTC.

This clonotype was observed a handful of times. The rearrangement uses TRBV10-3 and TRBJ2-7, with 8 bases lining up with TRBD2. The germline CDR1 and CDR2 sequences are ENHRY and SYGVKD. The J segment lost 6 bases and the V segment lost 8 bases, leaving 12 bases of the junction unmatched. The CDR3 has 14 residues. The CDR3 loop reads CAIGDREGRTEQYF. CDR3 bases: TGTGCCATCGGGGACCGGGAGGGCCGCACCGAGCAGTACTTC.

The chain uses TRBV12-3 or TRBV12-4 and TRBJ1-1; 7 nucleotides match TRBD1. The CDR3 has 15 amino acids. V lost 6 bases to trimming and J lost 4 bases; unmatched junction nucleotides: 11. Here the CDR3 DNA reads TGTGCCAGCAGCTCTATCCCGGACAGGCCCACTGAAGCTTTCTTT. Its translation: CASSSIPDRPTEAFF.

This clonotype was counted a few times. The chain carries TRBV12-3 or TRBV12-4 and TRBJ2-5; D remains ambiguous. There are 12 residues in the CDR3. Trimming took off 7 bases at V and 2 bases at J, with 8 bases between the two ends. Here the CDR3 DNA reads TGTGCCAGCACGGCGGATCAAGAGACCCAGTACTTC. It translates to CASTADQETQYF.

This clonotype has only a few counts. The chain has TRBV20-1 and TRBJ2-1, with TRBD1 as a possible D gene (7 bases). Trimming removed 3 bases at V and 6 bases at J, with 9 bases between. This CDR3 comprises 12 residues. In germline, CDR1 is DFQATT, CDR2 SNEGSKA (reference sequence). CDR3 sequence: CSASQGGNEQFF. The DNA for the CDR3 is TGCAGTGCTAGCCAGGGGGGCAATGAGCAGTTCTTC.

In DNA, the CDR3 is TGTGCCAGCAGTCCCGCACGGACCCTCCGGGAGCAGTACTTC. It is translated as CASSPARTLREQYF. V usage is TRBV2 and J usage is TRBJ2-7; D remains unclear. The CDR3 consists of 14 residues. V lost 5 bases and J 7 bases, leaving 18 bases between the germline ends. Germline-derived CDR1 and CDR2 are SNHLY and FYNNEI.

There are a few counts of this clonotype. The chain links TRBV12-3 or TRBV12-4 to TRBJ2-1, with 11 positions matching TRBD2. The CDR3 totals 15 residues. Germline trimming cut 9 bases from V and 4 bases from J; bases unmatched to any gene: 8. The CDR3, as DNA: TGTGCCAGTCTGCGGGCTAGCGGGGGGTACAATGAGCAGTTCTTC. Its protein product is CASLRASGGYNEQFF.

The chain combines TRBV12-3 or TRBV12-4 with TRBJ2-7; 7 bases map to TRBD1. CDR3 length equals 16 residues. With 0 bases clipped from V and 1 base from J, the junction kept 6 bases outside the gene matches. The CDR3 loop reads CASSLAPGTASYEQYF. The CDR3 bases are TGTGCCAGCAGTTTAGCCCCGGGGACAGCATCCTACGAGCAGTACTTC.

Comment on this clonotype: At one of its ends the junction is not consistent with the germline gene, which may arise from a read error. The rearrangement joins TRBV12-3 or TRBV12-4 to TRBJ1-1; 10 nucleotides match TRBD1. The CDR3 is 11 amino acids. The CDR3 nucleotides read TGTGCCAGCAGTTTTGCGGGACAGGGGATCTTT. As protein: CASSFAGQGIF.

The table lists this clonotype with a few counts. V gene TRBV19 combines with J gene TRBJ1-1; D is unresolved. There are 13 residues in the CDR3. Trimming shortened V by 7 bases and J by 0 bases, and 9 bases separated the two germline ends. Germline-derived CDR1 and CDR2 are LNHDA and SQIVND (reference sequence). The CDR3 DNA follows: TGTGCCAGTACGGCATACATGAACACTGAAGCTTTCTTT. This codes for CASTAYMNTEAFF.

This clonotype was detected only a few times. The genes are TRBV20-1 and TRBJ1-6, with TRBD1 identical over 9 bases. CDR1 is DFQATT and CDR2 is SNEGSKA in the germline V gene (reference sequence). Trimming at V came to 5 bases and at J to 6 bases, leaving 5 bases not matched to a gene. The CDR3 length is 14 residues. DNA for the CDR3: TGCAGTGCTGCCCGGGACAGGGTTAATTCACCCCTCCACTTT. As protein: CSAARDRVNSPLHF.

About this clonotype itself: A read error may be the cause here, since a much bigger clone is one base away. This chain links TRBV6-1 with TRBJ2-6, with 8 bases aligning to TRBD1. CDR3 length: 16 residues. CDR1 and CDR2 (germline): MNHNS, SASEGT. J was trimmed by 0 bases and V by 2 bases; bases with no gene match: 0. CDR3 sequence (DNA): TGTGCCAGCAGTGAAACAGGGGGCTCTGGGGCCAACGTCCTGACTTTC. Protein product: CASSETGGSGANVLTF.